The text below deals with one T cell receptor beta chain. The source of the sample is a study of T cell changes during pregnancy in multiple sclerosis. Produced via immunoSEQ multiplex PCR; TCRdb's table is partial and in-frame only. The table has approximately 62,000 clones, roughly 93% seen once. V lost 0 bases to trimming and J lost 4 bases; unmatched junction nucleotides: 5. The CDR3 covers 15 residues. Germline V gene data show CDR1 as LGHNA and CDR2 as YSLEER. This TCR was sampled from a female donor with multiple sclerosis, enrolled in a pregnancy study. The sample consisted of CD8+ T cells from peripheral blood mononuclear cells, taken in the second trimester of pregnancy. The chain is built from TRBV4-3 and TRBJ1-2; 7 nucleotides match TRBD1. The CDR3 is CASSQDRWTGYGYTF. As DNA, the CDR3 is TGCGCCAGCAGCCAAGATAGATGGACAGGCTATGGCTACACCTTC.